This TCR beta chain was obtained from a study of T cell responses to AZD1222 COVID-19 vaccine (dated by TCRdb to the early 2020s). Broadly, across the study: TCR sequencing was performed for roughly 250 trial participants, of whom approximately 200 were given two doses of AZD1222 and some 26 were given two doses of MenACWY control vaccine. Trial participants were enrolled into age subgroups of 18-55, 56-69 and 70-plus years, which contained 148, 28 and 57 TCR-sequenced participants, respectively. The study at large found these results: Reportedly, almost half of the unique spike-specific TCRs recognized epitopes lying outside the regions that are mutated in the B.1.351 and B.1.1.7 variants. Participants were mostly white British, with more females than males. The authors suggested clonal diversity may have been underestimated. CD4 TCRs associated with the vaccine covered the entire spike protein, and the dominant responses were in regions 160-218 and 743-854. The 56-69-year group was small, and its depth increase did not reach significance, likely because of low power. Spike-specific TCR breadth and depth rose significantly after two AZD1222 doses compared with day 0 and with MenACWY recipients. Conclusions about previously exposed vaccinees were limited because only six AZD1222 recipients were SARS-CoV-2 seropositive at baseline. No day 14 peak-response samples were available, so repertoires were characterized only after the peak T cell response.

This clone was picked up one time. The specificity of this receptor is unknown. Nothing much larger sits one base from this clone, and base qualities are not available. Including the terminal cysteine and phenylalanine, the CDR3 comprises 14 residues. Only the CDR3 DNA is retained, 42 bases long and in frame from the first base. CDR1 and CDR2 were assigned from the germline V gene as KGHSH and LQKENI. V lost 3 bases and J lost 8 bases; the stretch between them is 13 bases long. The CDR3 regions of human TCRbeta chains were analyzed by immunosequencing. The authors' analysis ran thus. Repertoire TCRs were matched against a reference library of SARS-CoV-2-specific TCRs generated with the MIRA antigen-specificity platform. Breadth was defined as the fraction of unique TCRs that were SARS-CoV-2-associated, and depth was defined as the fraction of total T cells that were SARS-CoV-2-associated. Using the MIRA data, each spike-specific TCR was mapped to the spike region that the TCR reacts to and placed in a CD4 or CD8 class. Log10-transformed breadth and depth values were compared by one-way ANOVA with Sidak's multiple comparisons tests. Sourced from immuneACCESS, this table was stored by TCRdb with only in-frame sequences that have V and J called. A share of the clones is absent; for the studies checked, an unresolved V gene accounts for under half, and the remainder has no known explanation. Clonal size and the V and J genes are those of that table, whereas D and trimming came from the DNA. This sample lists more than 120,000 clones; roughly 90% were detected once. The ten top clones hold 1.5% to 2% of the sample.

What the time point label conveys for this sample: about 28 days (+/-7) after the second vaccine dose. AZD1222 recipients whose second dose came at about 4 weeks and those whose second dose came at about 12 weeks were combined into one group, since spike-specific TCR depth and breadth did not differ between the two schedules. Vaccinee samples came from UK trials COV001 and COV002, including a single-blind randomized controlled phase 2/3 trial of AZD1222 (ChAdOx1 nCoV-19) in healthy adults. For TCRbeta chain sequencing, PBMC samples from trial participants were taken at day 0 and at day 28 after the second dose.

Recombination connected TRBV18 to TRBJ1-4, with TRBD1 as a weak D call on 5 bases. The starting material was peripheral blood, obtained 28 days after the second AZD1222 dose. The TCR comes from an adult who received the AZD1222 COVID-19 vaccine. The sequenced DNA: TGTGCCAGCTCACCTCTGGGGGACGGAGAAAAACTGTTTTTT. Protein translation: CASSPLGDGEKLFF.